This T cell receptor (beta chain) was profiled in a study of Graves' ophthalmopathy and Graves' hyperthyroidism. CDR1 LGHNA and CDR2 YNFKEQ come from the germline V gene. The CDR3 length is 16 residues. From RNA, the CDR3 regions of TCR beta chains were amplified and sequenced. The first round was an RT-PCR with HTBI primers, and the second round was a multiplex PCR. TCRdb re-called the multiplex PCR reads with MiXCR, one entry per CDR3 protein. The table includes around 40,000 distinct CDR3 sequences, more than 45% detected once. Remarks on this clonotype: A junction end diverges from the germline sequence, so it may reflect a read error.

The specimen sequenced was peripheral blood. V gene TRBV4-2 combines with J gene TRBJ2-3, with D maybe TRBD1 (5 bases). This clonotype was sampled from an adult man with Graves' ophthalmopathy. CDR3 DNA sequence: TGTGCCCGCAGCCAAGATGGCAGGGCTAAGACAGATACGCAGTATTTT. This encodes CARSQDGRAKTDTQYF.